These 23 T cell receptor beta chains were sequenced from one sample in a study of blood T cell repertoires in COVID-19. The data were produced by immunoSEQ multiplex PCR, yet TCRdb's version contains in-frame clones alone and is incomplete. The sample includes 200,000 to 250,000 clones, 86% of them seen just once. Material for sequencing was peripheral blood. The receptors originated from a man between 60 and 70 years old with acute or convalescent COVID-19.

The V and J genes are TRBV11-1 and TRBJ1-4; a weak D match, TRBD1 (6 bases). Germline V gives CDR1 SGHAT, CDR2 FQDESV (reference sequence). V was trimmed by 5 bases and J by 7 bases, leaving 17 bases between them. This CDR3 contains 15 residues. The CDR3 DNA sequence: TGTGCCAGCAGCGATCGACAGGCCCAGGGTGAAAAACTGTTTTTT. Its protein product is CASSDRQAQGEKLFF.

The chain couples TRBV27 to TRBJ1-5; D is unresolved. V lost 6 bases, J lost 2 bases, and 14 bases lay in between. This CDR3 has 15 residues. CDR1 is MNHEY, CDR2 SMNVEV, per germline (reference sequence). CDR3 sequence reads: CASSSDFLGNQPQHF. For the CDR3, the DNA is TGTGCCAGCAGCTCGGACTTCCTCGGCAATCAGCCCCAGCATTTT.

This chain links TRBV19 with TRBJ1-2; D is undetermined. Germline loops: CDR1 LNHDA, CDR2 SQIVND (reference sequence). V lost 1 base, J lost 3 bases, and 15 bases lay in between. The CDR3 length is 16 residues. The CDR3 protein is CASSIGYNDLYYGYTF. The CDR3 region has the DNA TGTGCCAGTAGTATAGGGTACAACGATTTGTACTATGGCTACACCTTC. Together with reference TRBV19 and TRBJ1-2, the CDR3 gives the full variable domain: DGGITQSPKYLFRKEGQNVTLSCEQNLNHDAMYWYRQDPGQGLRLIYYSQIVNDFQKGDIAEGYSVSREKKESFPLTVTSAQKNPTAFYLCASSIGYNDLYYGYTFGSGTRLTVV.

V usage is TRBV29-1 and J usage is TRBJ2-1, with D possibly matching TRBD2 (5 bases). CDR3 length: 13 amino acids. The germline V gene has CDR1 SQVTM and CDR2 ANQGSEA. V lost 4 bases to trimming and J lost 1 base, with 8 bases between them. This chain's CDR3 is CSVALGSYNEQFF. For the CDR3, the DNA is TGCAGCGTTGCACTAGGATCCTACAATGAGCAGTTCTTC.

The rearrangement joins TRBV4-3 to TRBJ2-7; maybe TRBD1 (6 bases). Germline-derived CDR1 and CDR2 are LGHNA and YSLEER. This CDR3 has 15 residues. Trimming pared 1 base from V and 4 bases from J, leaving 14 bases between. The CDR3 is CASSQVPGHNYEQYF. CDR3 bases: TGCGCCAGCAGCCAAGTTCCGGGACACAATTACGAGCAGTACTTC.

This chain uses TRBV30 with TRBJ1-4, with D possibly TRBD1 on 5 matching bases. Germline V gives CDR1 GTSNPN, CDR2 SVGIG (reference sequence). This CDR3 contains 14 residues. Trimming stripped 4 bases from V and 9 bases from J, with 18 bases between. This chain's CDR3 is CAWTGSGRKKKLFF. The CDR3 coding sequence is TGTGCCTGGACCGGGTCAGGGAGGAAAAAAAAACTGTTTTTT. Full variable domain (outside the CDR3, taken from reference TRBV30 and TRBJ1-4): SQTIHQWPATLVQPVGSPLSLECTVEGTSNPNLYWYRQAAGRGLQLLFYSVGIGQISSEVPQNLSASRPQDRQFILSSKKLLLSDSGFYLCAWTGSGRKKKLFFGSGTQLSVL.

The gene calls are TRBV29-1 and TRBJ2-7, with D maybe TRBD1 (6 bases). CDR1 and CDR2 (germline): SQVTM, ANQGSEA. The V end lost 5 bases, the J end lost 5 bases, and 13 bases lay between the germline ends. CDR3 length: 12 residues. Written as DNA, the CDR3 is TGCAGCGTTTGGGACAAGTCGAACGAGCAGTACTTC. Protein: CSVWDKSNEQYF.

The gene calls are TRBV4-3 and TRBJ1-5, with 8 bases that match TRBD1. The CDR3 loop spans 15 amino acids. Trimming took 3 bases from V and 5 from J; bases not matched to a gene: 6. Germline assignment: CDR1 LGHNA and CDR2 YSLEER. The CDR3 region is CASSQGAGGYQPQHF. The CDR3 region has the DNA TGCGCCAGCAGCCAGGGGGCAGGGGGCTATCAGCCCCAGCATTTT.

In nucleotides, the CDR3 is TGTGCCAGCAAAGAGGTAGCGGGACGGGGCACCGGGGAGCTGTTTTTT. It translates to CASKEVAGRGTGELFF. The rearrangement links TRBV11-3 to TRBJ2-2; the match to TRBD2 covers 8 bases. Germline V gives CDR1 SGHNT, CDR2 YENEEA. This CDR3 contains 16 residues. With V trimmed by 7 bases and J by 4 bases, 11 bases remained unmatched.

This chain joins TRBV7-2 and TRBJ2-5; D perhaps matches TRBD1 (6 bases). V lost 2 bases to trimming and J lost 1 base, with 8 bases between them. The CDR3 runs 14 residues. Germline CDR1 reads SGHTA; CDR2 reads FQGNSA. DNA of the CDR3: TGTGCCAGCAGCTTACTCAGGGGCCAAGAGACCCAGTACTTC. Protein sequence: CASSLLRGQETQYF.

This chain's CDR3 is CASSPGQGHNQPQHF. CDR3 DNA: TGTGCCAGCTCACCTGGACAGGGTCACAATCAGCCCCAGCATTTT. The V and J genes are TRBV18 and TRBJ1-5; TRBD1 matches at 8 bases. Germline V gene sequence: CDR1 KGHSH, CDR2 LQKENI. The CDR3 has 15 residues. The ends lost 3 bases at V and 3 bases at J; junction bases unmatched: 4.

In its sample, this clone was seen a few times. This rearrangement joins TRBV15 to TRBJ1-3, with D possibly TRBD1 on 6 matching bases. The CDR3 loop spans 16 amino acids. Germline CDR1 LNHNV, CDR2 YYDKDF (reference sequence). V dropped 0 bases and J dropped 2 bases, with 11 bases sitting between them. CDR3 amino acids: CATSRDGAGAGNTIYF. Here the CDR3 DNA reads TGTGCCACCAGCAGAGATGGAGCAGGGGCTGGAAACACCATATATTTT.

This rearrangement joins TRBV7-9 to TRBJ1-2, with a tentative D call TRBD1 (5 bases). CDR1 is SEHNR, CDR2 FQNEAQ, per germline (reference sequence). V lost 5 bases, J lost 8 bases, and 12 bases lay in between. CDR3 length: 12 amino acids. The CDR3 spells CASSPRVGGYTF. In DNA form, the CDR3 reads TGTGCCAGCAGCCCCAGGGTAGGCGGCTACACCTTC.

This clone turned up a few times. J is TRBJ2-7 and V is TRBV6-5, with 7 positions matching TRBD2. V shed 10 bases and J 4 bases; nucleotides not matched to a gene: 7. Germline-derived CDR1 and CDR2 are MNHEY and SVGAGI. The CDR3 loop spans 12 amino acids. CDR3 protein: CATGRTRYEQYF. The CDR3 nucleotides read TGTGCCACGGGACGGACTAGGTACGAGCAGTACTTC.

V is TRBV14 and J is TRBJ2-1; possibly TRBD1 for D (5 bases). V shed 1 base and J shed 9 bases, with 10 bases lying between them. The germline CDR1 and CDR2 sequences are SGHDN and FVKESK. This CDR3 is built from 13 residues. The CDR3 is CASSQGGVSEQFF. The CDR3 DNA follows: TGTGCCAGCAGCCAAGGGGGCGTTAGTGAGCAGTTCTTC. Supplemented by reference TRBV14 and TRBJ2-1, the full variable domain reads EAGVTQFPSHSVIEKGQTVTLRCDPISGHDNLYWYRRVMGKEIKFLLHFVKESKQDESGMPNNRFLAERTGGTYSTLKVQPAELEDSGVYFCASSQGGVSEQFFGPGTRLTVL.

V usage is TRBV28 and J usage is TRBJ2-5, with D unclear. Per the germline V gene, CDR1 is MDHEN and CDR2 is SYDVKM. CDR3 length equals 10 residues. Trimming took off 4 bases at V and 5 bases at J, with 2 bases between the two ends. This CDR3 is CASSSETQYF. The CDR3 DNA sequence: TGTGCCAGCAGTTCGGAGACCCAGTACTTC. Supplemented by reference TRBV28 and TRBJ2-5, the full variable domain reads DVKVTQSSRYLVKRTGEKVFLECVQDMDHENMFWYRQDPGLGLRLIYFSYDVKMKEKGDIPEGYSVSREKKERFSLILESASTNQTSMYLCASSSETQYFGPGTRLLVL.

This sequence joins TRBV15 and TRBJ2-7, with a weak D call TRBD1 (6 bases). V lost 0 bases, J lost 5 bases, and 17 bases lay in between. The CDR3 runs 16 residues. Per the germline V gene, CDR1 is LNHNV and CDR2 is YYDKDF (reference sequence). The chain's CDR3 is CATSRDSGVIGHEQYF. The CDR3 nucleotides are TGTGCCACCAGCAGAGATTCAGGGGTCATTGGCCACGAGCAGTACTTC. Full variable domain (outside the CDR3, taken from reference TRBV15 and TRBJ2-7): DAMVIQNPRYQVTQFGKPVTLSCSQTLNHNVMYWYQQKSSQAPKLLFHYYDKDFNNEADTPDNFQSRRPNTSFCFLDIRSPGLGDTAMYLCATSRDSGVIGHEQYFGPGTRLTVT.

The J gene is TRBJ2-1, the V gene TRBV5-8; unclear D gene. Deletions cut 2 bases from V and 0 bases from J, with 12 bases between. CDR1 is SGHTS, CDR2 YDEGEE, per germline. The CDR3 has 16 amino acids. The CDR3 region has the DNA TGTGCCAGCAGCTTTAGAGCGCTTAGCTCCTACAATGAGCAGTTCTTC. Its translation: CASSFRALSSYNEQFF.

The CDR3 DNA reads TGTGCCAGCAGCTTAGACGGGGTAGCCAAAAACATTCAGTACTTC. Encoded protein: CASSLDGVAKNIQYF. The chain is built from TRBV7-9 and TRBJ2-4, with a possible D match to TRBD2 (5 bases). V was clipped by 1 base and J by 0 bases, with 7 bases between them. Germline loops: CDR1 SEHNR, CDR2 FQNEAQ (reference sequence). This CDR3 comprises 15 residues.

The chain couples TRBV29-1 to TRBJ2-1; D possibly corresponds to TRBD2 (6 bases). Germline CDR1 reads SQVTM; CDR2 reads ANQGSEA. Trimming pared 6 bases from V and 1 base from J, leaving 13 bases between. This CDR3 is built from 14 residues. The CDR3: CSVGLALSYNEQFF. The DNA for the CDR3 is TGCAGCGTCGGGCTAGCGTTGTCCTACAATGAGCAGTTCTTC.

The chain recombines TRBV6-6 with TRBJ1-1; TRBD1 is a possible D gene (6 bases). The CDR3 totals 15 residues. Trimming removed 4 bases from V and 0 bases from J, with 12 bases in between. The V gene's germline CDR1 is MNHNY and CDR2 SVGAGI (reference sequence). Written as DNA, the CDR3 is TGTGCCAGCAGTTCCCCGGACAGTATGAACACTGAAGCTTTCTTT. Protein product: CASSSPDSMNTEAFF.

The chain is built from TRBV29-1 and TRBJ1-2, with 9 bases fitting TRBD1. The CDR3 is made up of 12 amino acids. Germline loops: CDR1 SQVTM, CDR2 ANQGSEA. DNA of the CDR3: TGCACCACCTTTGGGACAGGGAATGGCTACACCTTC. Amino acids: CTTFGTGNGYTF.

The V call is TRBV28, the J call TRBJ2-7; D not certain. The germline gives CDR1 MDHEN, CDR2 SYDVKM. Trimming removed 7 bases from V and 0 bases from J, with 7 bases in between. The CDR3 sequence is 12 residues long. The CDR3 spells CASIGSSYEQYF. The CDR3 bases are TGTGCCAGCATCGGTAGCTCCTACGAGCAGTACTTC.